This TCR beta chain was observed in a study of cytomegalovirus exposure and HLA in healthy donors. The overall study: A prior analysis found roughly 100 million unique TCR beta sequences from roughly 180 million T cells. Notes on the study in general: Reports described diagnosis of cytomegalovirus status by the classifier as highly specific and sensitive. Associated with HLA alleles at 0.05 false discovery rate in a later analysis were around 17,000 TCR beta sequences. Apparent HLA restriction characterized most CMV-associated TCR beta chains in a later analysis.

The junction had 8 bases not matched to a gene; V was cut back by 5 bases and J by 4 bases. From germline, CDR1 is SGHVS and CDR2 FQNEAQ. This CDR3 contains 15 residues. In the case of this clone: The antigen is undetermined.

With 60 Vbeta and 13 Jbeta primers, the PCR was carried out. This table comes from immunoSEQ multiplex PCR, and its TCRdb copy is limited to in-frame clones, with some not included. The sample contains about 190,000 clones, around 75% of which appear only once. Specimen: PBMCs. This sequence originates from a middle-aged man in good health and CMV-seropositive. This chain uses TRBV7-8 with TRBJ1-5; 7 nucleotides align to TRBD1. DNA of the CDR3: TGTGCCAGCAGCCCCCCGGGACAGAAGAATCAGCCCCAGCATTTT. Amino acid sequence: CASSPPGQKNQPQHF.